These 20 T cell receptor beta chains originate from one sample sequenced in a study of cytomegalovirus exposure and HLA in healthy donors. PCR used 60 Vbeta primers and 13 Jbeta primers. The method was immunoSEQ multiplex PCR; TCRdb's version includes in-frame clones alone and lacks a portion of them. The sample yields roughly 120,000 clones, 80% seen once. Sequencing was done on a sample of PBMCs. Receptors were obtained from a female donor in good health and CMV-seropositive.

The rearrangement links TRBV4-1 to TRBJ2-5, with D possibly matching TRBD2 (7 bases). Near its end, the DNA agrees better with TRBJ2-7, so the J call may be wrong. This CDR3 is 15 amino acids long. Germline V gene data show CDR1 as MGHRA and CDR2 as YSYEKL. CDR3 amino acids: CASSQGRGLSYEQYF. The CDR3 bases are TGCGCCAGCAGCCAAGGGCGGGGGCTCTCCTACGAGCAGTACTTC.

V and J are TRBV14 and TRBJ2-1, with a weak D call TRBD1 (5 bases). CDR1 and CDR2 (germline): SGHDN, FVKESK. The CDR3 runs to 17 residues. V was cut by 1 base and J by 7 bases, with 20 bases left in between. This chain's CDR3 is CASSQAPRDFPTNEQFF. CDR3 DNA: TGTGCCAGCAGCCAAGCCCCCAGGGATTTCCCTACAAATGAGCAGTTCTTC.

The table lists this clone with a few counts. This sequence joins TRBV5-4 and TRBJ2-2, with TRBD1 as a possible D gene (5 bases). The CDR3 runs 14 residues. Germline CDR1 reads SGHNT; CDR2 reads YYREEE (reference sequence). V lost 10 bases to trimming and J lost 4 bases, with 17 bases between them. The DNA of the CDR3 is TGTGCCGGTACGACAGAGTTCCTCACCGGGGAGCTGTTTTTT. Its protein is CAGTTEFLTGELFF.

The chain couples TRBV6-1 to TRBJ2-2; the match to TRBD1 covers 8 bases. Germline CDR1 MNHNS, CDR2 SASEGT. The ends lost 6 bases at V and 1 base at J; junction bases unmatched: 1. The CDR3 totals 14 residues. This chain's CDR3 is CASRDRVNTGELFF. The CDR3, as DNA: TGTGCCAGCAGGGACAGGGTGAACACCGGGGAGCTGTTTTTT.

The chain combines TRBV9 with TRBJ2-1; TRBD2 aligns across 10 bases. After removal of 4 bases from V and 6 bases from J, the junction contained 7 bases not matched to a gene. There are 15 residues in the CDR3. Germline V gene lookup returns CDR1 SGDLS and CDR2 YYNGEE. CDR3 residues: CASSPGQRGGNEQFF. The CDR3 DNA sequence: TGTGCCAGCAGCCCTGGGCAGCGGGGGGGCAATGAGCAGTTCTTC.

The chain is built from TRBV18 and TRBJ2-7; D remains unclear. This CDR3 is 13 amino acids long. Germline CDR1 and CDR2: KGHSH and LQKENI. Trimming left V 0 bases short and J 2 bases short, with 5 bases between. This CDR3 is CASSPPSAYEQYF. The CDR3 bases are TGTGCCAGCTCACCACCGAGCGCCTACGAGCAGTACTTC. The whole variable domain, filled in from reference TRBV18 and TRBJ2-7, reads NAGVMQNPRHLVRRRGQEARLRCSPMKGHSHVYWYRQLPEEGLKFMVYLQKENIIDESGMPKERFSAEFPKEGPSILRIQQVVRGDSAAYFCASSPPSAYEQYFGPGTRLTVT.

The chain links TRBV27 to TRBJ2-7, with D perhaps matching TRBD1 (5 bases). Deletions cut 5 bases from V and 5 bases from J, with 10 bases between. Looked up from germline, CDR1 is MNHEY and CDR2 is SMNVEV (reference sequence). The CDR3 contains 12 residues. In DNA form, the CDR3 reads TGTGCCAGCAGTCTCTTGGGGCACGAGCAGTACTTC. It specifies CASSLLGHEQYF.

The chain carries TRBV5-1 and TRBJ2-3, with no clear D. The germline V and J ends were trimmed by 0 bases and 4 bases, with 12 bases remaining between them. CDR3 length: 15 residues. The germline CDR1 and CDR2 sequences are SGHRS and YFSETQ. The CDR3 coding sequence is TGCGCCAGCAGCTTGGATGTCGCCGAGGCAGATACGCAGTATTTT. As protein: CASSLDVAEADTQYF.

The chain combines TRBV7-8 with TRBJ1-6; TRBD1 agrees at 7 bases. The CDR3 is 16 amino acids. CDR1 and CDR2 from the germline V gene are SGHVS and FQNEAQ. With V trimmed by 5 bases and J by 3 bases, 7 bases remained unmatched. The CDR3 DNA is TGTGCCAGCAGCCAGAGAGGACAGGACTATAATTCACCCCTCCACTTT. Translation gives CASSQRGQDYNSPLHF.

The V and J genes are TRBV30 and TRBJ2-1; a possible D gene is TRBD1 (5 bases). Looked up from germline, CDR1 is GTSNPN and CDR2 is SVGIG (reference sequence). V lost 2 bases to trimming and J lost 10 bases, with 12 bases between them. CDR3 length equals 12 residues. The CDR3 region has the DNA TGTGCCTGGAGTACGTTACCAGGGGAGCAGTTCTTC. It translates to CAWSTLPGEQFF.

This chain links TRBV19 with TRBJ2-3; 10 bases map to TRBD1. V dropped 3 bases and J dropped 6; count of bases not matched to a gene: 9. Germline V gene lookup returns CDR1 LNHDA and CDR2 SQIVND (reference sequence). The CDR3 spans 16 residues. In nucleotides, the CDR3 is TGTGCCAGTAGTATGTGGCCGGGACAGGGGATGGATACGCAGTATTTT. Translation: CASSMWPGQGMDTQYF.

V usage is TRBV7-3 and J usage is TRBJ2-2, with 7 bases fitting TRBD1. There are 13 residues in the CDR3. The V and J ends lost 5 bases and 7 bases, in that order; junction bases with no gene match: 4. Germline CDR1 reads SGHTA; CDR2 reads FQGTGA. Here the CDR3 reads CASSTGVGGELFF. The CDR3 coding sequence is TGTGCCAGCAGCACAGGGGTTGGCGGGGAGCTGTTTTTT.

The chain links TRBV5-4 to TRBJ2-7; D may be TRBD2 (7 bases). The CDR3 totals 14 residues. In germline, CDR1 is SGHNT, CDR2 YYREEE (reference sequence). The ends were cut back, 3 bases at V and 3 bases at J, with 13 bases in the middle. The CDR3 is CASSYEGGNYEQYF. The CDR3, as DNA: TGTGCCAGCAGCTACGAGGGGGGGAACTACGAGCAGTACTTC.

This clone was seen only a few times. The V and J genes are TRBV28 and TRBJ2-3; D perhaps matches TRBD1 (5 bases). The ends were cut back, 4 bases at V and 0 bases at J, with 5 bases in the middle. The germline CDR1 and CDR2 sequences are MDHEN and SYDVKM. The CDR3 has 13 residues. Here the CDR3 reads CASSSGSTDTQYF. CDR3 nucleotide sequence: TGTGCCAGCAGTTCAGGGAGCACAGATACGCAGTATTTT.

This chain uses TRBV27 with TRBJ2-7; TRBD1 matches 7 bases. The CDR3 loop spans 12 amino acids. Germline loops: CDR1 MNHEY, CDR2 SMNVEV (reference sequence). Trimming cost V 3 bases and J 6 bases; bases outside gene matches: 2. This chain's CDR3 is CASSLTGTEQYF. The CDR3 coding sequence is TGTGCCAGCAGTTTGACAGGGACCGAGCAGTACTTC.

The chain employs TRBV5-1 and TRBJ1-5; D is perhaps TRBD1 (5 bases). Trimming shortened V by 2 bases and J by 4 bases, and 10 bases separated the two germline ends. This CDR3 spans 14 amino acids. Germline V gives CDR1 SGHRS, CDR2 YFSETQ. The CDR3 DNA reads TGCGCCAGCAGCTTCGACGGGGGAAATCAGCCCCAGCATTTT. This sequence encodes CASSFDGGNQPQHF.

This chain links TRBV4-1 with TRBJ1-1; D unresolved. CDR1 is MGHRA, CDR2 YSYEKL, per germline. The V and J ends lost 0 bases and 0 bases respectively, with 8 bases between them. CDR3 length: 15 amino acids. The CDR3 DNA reads TGCGCCAGCAGCCAAGATGAACTTATGAACACTGAAGCTTTCTTT. Translating it yields CASSQDELMNTEAFF.

The chain couples TRBV30 to TRBJ2-2; tentative D call: TRBD1 (5 bases). The V and J ends lost 0 bases and 13 bases respectively, with 15 bases between them. This CDR3 region has 13 residues. Germline V gene sequence: CDR1 GTSNPN, CDR2 SVGIG (reference sequence). The CDR3 protein is CAWSVRQQVLLFF. The CDR3 DNA reads TGTGCCTGGAGTGTAAGGCAACAGGTGCTGCTGTTTTTT.

This clone was found a few times. This chain links TRBV6-1 with TRBJ1-1; no reliable D call. The CDR3 is made up of 17 amino acids. Trimming pared 4 bases from V and 4 bases from J, leaving 22 bases between. Germline V gene data show CDR1 as MNHNS and CDR2 as SASEGT. The CDR3 loop reads CASSAGLGRPPTTEAFF. The CDR3 nucleotides are TGTGCCAGCAGTGCGGGGTTGGGCAGGCCCCCGACCACTGAAGCTTTCTTT.

The V call is TRBV6-1, the J call TRBJ1-6, with 10 bases fitting TRBD1. The germline V gene has CDR1 MNHNS and CDR2 SASEGT. The CDR3 runs to 15 residues. J was trimmed by 9 bases and V by 2 bases; bases with no gene match: 4. The CDR3: CASSEFGTGVSPLHF. In DNA form, the CDR3 reads TGTGCCAGCAGTGAATTTGGGACAGGGGTTTCACCCCTCCACTTT.